Listed below are T cell receptor beta chains from one sample, sequenced in a study of patients and donors after allogeneic stem cell transplantation. TCRdb re-analysed the RT-PCR reads in MiXCR, keeping a single row per CDR3 protein. The table records approximately 430,000 distinct CDR3 sequences, 16% of them present only once. What was sequenced was blood, either unsorted or a sorted T cell fraction (not recorded which). These receptors were collected from a human donor who was either an allogeneic HSCT recipient or a stem cell or donor lymphocyte infusion donor (not recorded which). It is not recorded whose cells these are; they may come from a transplant donor. Each CDR3 is given with its conserved first and last residue. The D gene is left open where the match is weak. The size of a clone is reported for some rows only, either as once, few or many, or as a class for expanded clones.

TRBV27,.,.,TRBJ2-2,CASSLLGGRVPSGELFF,TGTGCCAGCAGTCTGTTAGGGGGTCGGGTGCCATCCGGGGAGCTGTTTTTT
TRBV15,.,.,TRBJ1-2,CATSRELGGSYGYTF,TGTGCCACCAGCAGAGAGTTGGGGGGGAGCTATGGCTACACCTTC
TRBV11-2,.,.,TRBJ2-2,CASSLLGPRAGELFF,TGTGCCAGCAGCCTACTGGGTCCGCGGGCCGGGGAGCTGTTTTTT
TRBV5-1,.,TRBD1,TRBJ1-2,CASSLLTGGTDGYTF,TGCGCCAGCAGCTTGCTTACAGGGGGTACGGATGGCTACACCTTC
TRBV5-6,.,TRBD1,TRBJ1-1,CASSAGTGGVTEAFF,TGTGCCAGCAGCGCCGGGACAGGGGGCGTCACTGAAGCTTTCTTT
TRBV5-4,few,.,TRBJ1-5,CASSLGGRVSNQPQHF,TGTGCCAGCAGCTTGGGCGGGAGAGTTTCCAATCAGCCCCAGCATTTT
TRBV27,many,TRBD1,TRBJ2-7,CASTGTGGYEQYF,TGTGCCAGCACTGGGACAGGGGGCTACGAGCAGTACTTC
TRBV7-8,.,TRBD1,TRBJ2-4,CASSSTGDLAKNIQYF,TGTGCCAGCAGCTCTACAGGGGACCTAGCCAAAAACATTCAGTACTTC
TRBV5-1,.,TRBD2,TRBJ2-1,CASSLTSGTKFF,TGCGCCAGCAGCCTGACTAGCGGGACAAAGTTCTTC
TRBV27,few,.,TRBJ1-1,CASSLTVRGYTEAFF,TGTGCCAGCAGTTTAACGGTACGGGGATACACTGAAGCTTTCTTT
TRBV14,few,TRBD1,TRBJ2-7,CASSPWTGGAPYEQYF,TGTGCCAGCAGCCCCTGGACAGGGGGCGCCCCCTACGAGCAGTACTTC
TRBV10-3,many,.,TRBJ2-5,CAIRAGLSQETQYF,TGTGCCATCAGGGCGGGACTCTCACAAGAGACCCAGTACTTC
TRBV5-1,.,TRBD2,TRBJ2-7,CASREGLAGHEQYF,TGCGCCAGCAGGGAGGGACTAGCGGGTCACGAGCAGTACTTC
TRBV25-1,few,TRBD1,TRBJ1-3,CASSGQGGGNTIYF,TGTGCCAGCAGTGGACAGGGAGGTGGAAACACCATATATTTT
TRBV3-1,.,.,TRBJ1-1,CASSQSQNTEAFF,TGTGCCAGCAGCCAATCACAGAACACTGAAGCTTTCTTT
TRBV5-1,many,.,TRBJ1-2,CASSQLWGYGYTF,TGCGCCAGCAGCCAATTATGGGGATATGGCTACACCTTC
TRBV7-9,.,.,TRBJ2-2,CASSFTSNTGELFF,TGTGCCAGCAGCTTTACCTCGAACACCGGGGAGCTGTTTTTT
TRBV7-8,.,.,TRBJ2-5,CASSFRGMETQYF,TGTGCCAGCAGCTTTCGGGGGATGGAGACCCAGTACTTC
TRBV5-1,few,.,TRBJ2-2,CASSGNGELFF,TGCGCCAGCAGCGGTAACGGGGAGCTGTTTTTT
TRBV4-1,.,TRBD2,TRBJ2-3,CASSQDKSGGGASYTDTQYF,TGCGCCAGCAGCCAAGATAAATCCGGGGGGGGCGCAAGTTACACAGATACGCAGTATTTT
TRBV6-6,.,.,TRBJ1-2,CASSYEINYGYTF,TGTGCCAGCAGTTACGAAATTAACTATGGCTACACCTTC
TRBV6-6,.,TRBD1,TRBJ1-1,CASSYSGTAEAFF,TGTGCCAGCAGTTACTCAGGGACAGCTGAAGCTTTCTTT
TRBV24-1,few,.,TRBJ2-3,CATRSGGGPDTQYF,TGTGCCACCAGAAGCGGCGGCGGGCCAGATACGCAGTATTTT
TRBV5-6,.,TRBD2,TRBJ2-1,CASSLVAGGNNEQFF,TGTGCCAGCAGCTTGGTGGCGGGGGGCAACAATGAGCAGTTCTTC
TRBV12-3/TRBV12-4,.,TRBD1,TRBJ1-6,CASSLGQKNSPLHF,TGTGCCAGCAGTTTGGGACAGAAAAATTCACCCCTCCACTTT
TRBV5-1,many,TRBD2,TRBJ2-1,CASSLAPSGKGDEQFF,TGCGCCAGCAGCTTGGCCCCTAGCGGGAAAGGGGATGAGCAGTTCTTC
TRBV5-1,many,.,TRBJ1-6,CASSLEGPHNSPLHF,TGCGCCAGCAGCTTGGAAGGGCCCCATAATTCACCCCTCCACTTT
TRBV20-1,few,TRBD1,TRBJ2-7,CSASQRDRASYEQYF,TGCAGTGCTAGTCAACGGGACAGAGCCAGCTACGAGCAGTACTTC
TRBV4-2,.,.,TRBJ2-3,CASSQEGGAGDTQYF,TGTGCCAGCAGCCAAGAAGGGGGGGCGGGAGATACGCAGTATTTT
TRBV5-1,few,.,TRBJ1-1,CASTRERNTEAFF,TGCGCCAGCACCCGCGAGCGGAACACTGAAGCTTTCTTT